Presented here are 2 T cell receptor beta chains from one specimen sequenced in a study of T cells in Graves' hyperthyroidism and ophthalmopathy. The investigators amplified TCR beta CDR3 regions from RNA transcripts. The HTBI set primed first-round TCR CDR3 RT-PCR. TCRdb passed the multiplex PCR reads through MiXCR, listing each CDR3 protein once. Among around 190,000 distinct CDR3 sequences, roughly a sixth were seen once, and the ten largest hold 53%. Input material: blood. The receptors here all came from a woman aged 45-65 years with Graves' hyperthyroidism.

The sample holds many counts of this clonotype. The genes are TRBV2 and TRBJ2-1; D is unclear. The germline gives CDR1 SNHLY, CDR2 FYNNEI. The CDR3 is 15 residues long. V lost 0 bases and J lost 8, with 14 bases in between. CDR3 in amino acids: CASSEAVSAGDEQFF. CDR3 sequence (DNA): TGTGCCAGCAGTGAAGCAGTTTCCGCTGGGGATGAGCAGTTCTTC.

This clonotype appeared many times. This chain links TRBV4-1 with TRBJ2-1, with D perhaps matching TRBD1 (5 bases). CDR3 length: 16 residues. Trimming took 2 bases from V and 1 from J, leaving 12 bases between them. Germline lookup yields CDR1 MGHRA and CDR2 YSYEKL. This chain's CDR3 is CASSQSQGISYNEQFF. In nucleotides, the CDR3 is TGCGCCAGCAGCCAAAGCCAGGGTATATCCTACAATGAGCAGTTCTTC.